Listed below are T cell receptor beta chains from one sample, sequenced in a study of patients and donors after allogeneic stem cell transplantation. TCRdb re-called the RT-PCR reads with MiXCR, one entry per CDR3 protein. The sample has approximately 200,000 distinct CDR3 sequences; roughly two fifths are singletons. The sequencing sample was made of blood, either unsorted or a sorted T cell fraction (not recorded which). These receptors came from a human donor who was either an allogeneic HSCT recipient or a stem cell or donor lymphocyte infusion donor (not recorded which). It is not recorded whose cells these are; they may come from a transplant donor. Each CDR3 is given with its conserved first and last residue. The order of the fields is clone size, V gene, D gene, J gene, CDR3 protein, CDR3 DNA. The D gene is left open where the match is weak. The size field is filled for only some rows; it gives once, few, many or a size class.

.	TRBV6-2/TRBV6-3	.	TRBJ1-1	CASKQAQVGEATEAFF	TGTGCCAGCAAACAAGCGCAGGTCGGGGAGGCCACTGAAGCTTTCTTT
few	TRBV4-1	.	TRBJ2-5	CASSQLGKTQYF	TGCGCCAGCAGCCAACTAGGGAAGACCCAGTACTTC
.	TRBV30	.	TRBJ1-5	CAWSQSRNQPQHF	TGTGCCTGGAGTCAGTCCCGCAATCAGCCCCAGCATTTT
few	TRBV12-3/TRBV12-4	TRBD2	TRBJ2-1	CASSLRLAGNNEQFF	TGTGCCAGCAGTTTAAGACTAGCGGGAAACAATGAGCAGTTCTTC
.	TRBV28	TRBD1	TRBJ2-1	CASSWGDRDLNEQFF	TGTGCCAGCAGTTGGGGGGACAGGGACCTCAATGAGCAGTTCTTC
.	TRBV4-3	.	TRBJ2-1	CASSRLRNNEQFF	TGCGCCAGCAGCCGACTGAGGAACAATGAGCAGTTCTTC
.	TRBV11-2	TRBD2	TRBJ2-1	CASSLDGKALAGGSYNEQFF	TGTGCCAGCAGCTTAGATGGAAAAGCCCTAGCGGGAGGGTCCTACAATGAGCAGTTCTTC
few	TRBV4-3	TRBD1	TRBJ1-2	CASSGRDRFYGYTF	TGCGCCAGCAGCGGCCGGGACAGATTCTATGGCTACACCTTC
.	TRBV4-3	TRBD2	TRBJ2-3	CASSQSVQRDTDTQYF	TGCGCCAGCAGCCAATCGGTCCAGCGGGATACAGATACGCAGTATTTT
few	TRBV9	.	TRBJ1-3	CASSRAVGNTIYF	TGTGCCAGCAGCCGAGCCGTGGGAAACACCATATATTTT
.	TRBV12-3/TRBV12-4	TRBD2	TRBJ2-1	CATTGTSGRYEQFF	TGTGCCACCACCGGGACTAGCGGGAGGTATGAGCAGTTCTTC
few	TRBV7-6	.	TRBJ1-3	CASSPLPTLSGNTIYF	TGTGCCAGCAGCCCTCTTCCGACCCTCTCTGGAAACACCATATATTTT
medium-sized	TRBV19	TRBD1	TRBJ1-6	CASSIDPGQGSHF	TGTGCCAGTAGTATCGACCCCGGACAGGGGAGCCACTTT
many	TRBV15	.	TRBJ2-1	CATSRDSIVEWTPSYNEQFF	TGTGCCACCAGCAGAGATTCTATTGTGGAATGGACCCCCTCCTACAATGAGCAGTTCTTC
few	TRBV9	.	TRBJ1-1	CASSQGGTTEAFF	TGTGCCAGCAGCCAGGGTGGGACGACTGAAGCTTTCTTT
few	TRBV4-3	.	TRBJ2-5	CASSQEVFQEETQYF	TGCGCCAGCAGCCAAGAAGTGTTCCAGGAGGAGACCCAGTACTTC
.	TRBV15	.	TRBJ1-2	CATSGGSPNYGYTF	TGTGCCACCAGCGGTGGATCTCCGAACTATGGCTACACCTTC
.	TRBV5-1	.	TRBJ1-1	CASSLVQLGRTEAFF	TGCGCCAGCAGCTTGGTACAGCTTGGTAGGACTGAAGCTTTCTTT
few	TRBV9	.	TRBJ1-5	CASSVGPGLGQPQHF	TGTGCCAGCAGCGTAGGCCCAGGACTGGGACAGCCCCAGCATTTT
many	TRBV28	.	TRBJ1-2	CASSLGEYGYTF	TGTGCCAGCAGTTTAGGCGAATATGGCTACACCTTC
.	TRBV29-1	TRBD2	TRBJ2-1	CSVEDPRREGRDEQFF	TGCAGCGTTGAAGATCCAAGGCGGGAGGGCCGTGACGAGCAGTTCTTC
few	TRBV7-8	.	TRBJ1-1	CASSLGGDNTEAFF	TGTGCCAGCAGCTTAGGAGGGGACAACACTGAAGCTTTCTTT
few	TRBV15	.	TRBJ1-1	CATSRDYTEAFF	TGTGCCACCAGCAGAGATTACACTGAAGCTTTCTTT
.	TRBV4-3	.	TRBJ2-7	CASSQAVGGSYEQYF	TGCGCCAGCAGCCAAGCGGTGGGTGGATCCTACGAGCAGTACTTC
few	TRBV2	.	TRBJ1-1	CASSEALAGDTEAFF	TGTGCCAGCAGTGAAGCCCTGGCGGGGGACACTGAAGCTTTCTTT
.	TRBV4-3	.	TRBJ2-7	CASSQVIGQYYEQYF	TGCGCCAGCAGCCAAGTGATCGGACAGTACTACGAGCAGTACTTC
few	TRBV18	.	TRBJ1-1	CASSRGSPLRMNTEAFF	TGTGCCAGCTCACGCGGAAGTCCTCTGAGAATGAACACTGAAGCTTTCTTT
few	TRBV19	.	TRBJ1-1	CASSMKMNTEAFF	TGTGCCAGTAGTATGAAGATGAACACTGAAGCTTTCTTT
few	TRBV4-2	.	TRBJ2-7	CASSQDILRASYEQYF	TGTGCCAGCAGCCAAGATATACTCAGGGCCTCCTACGAGCAGTACTTC
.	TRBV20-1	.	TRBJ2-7	CSARYSVGYEQYF	TGCAGTGCTAGGTATTCGGTCGGGTACGAGCAGTACTTC
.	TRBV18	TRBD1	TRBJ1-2	CASSLRDEGANAYTF	TGTGCCAGCTCATTAAGGGACGAGGGGGCTAACGCCTACACCTTC
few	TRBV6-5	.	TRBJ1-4	CASSYRTGGEEKLFF	TGTGCCAGCAGTTACCGAACCGGAGGAGAGGAAAAACTGTTTTTT
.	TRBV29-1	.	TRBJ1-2	CSVLGSDVGYTF	TGCAGCGTCCTCGGGTCGGATGTCGGCTACACCTTC
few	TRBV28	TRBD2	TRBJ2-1	CASSLGGLAGFEQFF	TGTGCCAGCAGTTTGGGGGGACTAGCGGGATTTGAGCAGTTCTTC
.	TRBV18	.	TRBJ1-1	CASSPRDQNTEAFF	TGTGCCAGCTCACCACGGGACCAGAACACTGAAGCTTTCTTT
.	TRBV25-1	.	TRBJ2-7	CASSDNTNLYEQYF	TGTGCCAGCAGTGACAACACCAACCTCTACGAGCAGTACTTC
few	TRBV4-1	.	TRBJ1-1	CASSQRMDGGTEAFF	TGCGCCAGCAGCCAAAGGATGGACGGGGGCACTGAAGCTTTCTTT
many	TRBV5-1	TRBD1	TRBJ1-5	CASSPTGGSYQPQHF	TGCGCCAGCAGCCCTACAGGGGGCAGCTATCAGCCCCAGCATTTT
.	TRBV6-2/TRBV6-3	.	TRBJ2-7	CASSYGDAQYF	TGTGCCAGCAGTTACGGCGACGCGCAGTACTTC
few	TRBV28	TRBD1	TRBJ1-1	CASSLAGTGGGEAFF	TGTGCCAGCAGTTTAGCCGGGACAGGGGGAGGAGAAGCTTTCTTT
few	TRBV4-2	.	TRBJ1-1	CASSQGLEENTEAFF	TGTGCCAGCAGCCAGGGACTGGAGGAGAACACTGAAGCTTTCTTT
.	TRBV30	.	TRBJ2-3	CAWSRDTDTQYF	TGTGCCTGGAGCCGTGACACAGATACGCAGTATTTT
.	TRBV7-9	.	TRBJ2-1	CASSYLGASYNEQFF	TGTGCCAGCAGCTATCTGGGGGCCTCCTACAATGAGCAGTTCTTC
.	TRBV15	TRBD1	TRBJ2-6	CATKLTGNPSGANVLTF	TGTGCCACTAAATTGACAGGGAACCCCTCTGGGGCCAACGTCCTGACTTTC
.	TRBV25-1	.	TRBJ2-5	CASSEDPLGETQYF	TGTGCCAGCAGCGAGGACCCCTTGGGAGAGACCCAGTACTTC
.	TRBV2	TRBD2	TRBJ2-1	CASRGLAEEQFF	TGTGCCAGCAGGGGACTAGCTGAAGAGCAGTTCTTC
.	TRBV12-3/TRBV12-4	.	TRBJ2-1	CASGAVRGRSYNEQFF	TGTGCCAGCGGAGCGGTTAGAGGCCGTTCCTACAATGAGCAGTTCTTC
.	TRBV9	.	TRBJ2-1	CASSVEGTGDNEQFF	TGTGCCAGCAGCGTAGAAGGGACGGGGGACAATGAGCAGTTCTTC
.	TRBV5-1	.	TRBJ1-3	CASSAVTGGPGNTIYF	TGCGCCAGCAGCGCGGTAACAGGCGGTCCTGGAAACACCATATATTTT
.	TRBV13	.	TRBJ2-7	CASSTLGYEQYF	TGTGCCAGCAGCACACTGGGTTACGAGCAGTACTTC
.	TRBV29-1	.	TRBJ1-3	CSAWDGFSGNTIYF	TGCAGCGCATGGGACGGCTTCTCTGGAAACACCATATATTTT
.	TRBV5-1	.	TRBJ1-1	CASSLKGFTEAFF	TGCGCCAGCAGCTTGAAGGGTTTCACTGAAGCTTTCTTT
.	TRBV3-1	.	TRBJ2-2	CASSQEEGNTGELFF	TGTGCCAGCAGCCAAGAGGAAGGAAACACCGGGGAGCTGTTTTTT
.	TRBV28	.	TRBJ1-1	CASSFGRNTEAFF	TGTGCCAGCAGTTTCGGCAGGAACACTGAAGCTTTCTTT
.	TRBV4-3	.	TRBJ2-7	CASSQERDSTYEQYF	TGCGCCAGCAGCCAAGAGAGGGACTCAACCTACGAGCAGTACTTC